Below, 24 T cell receptor beta chains from the same sample are listed, as sequenced in a study of T cell responses to AZD1222 COVID-19 vaccine. The method was immunoSEQ multiplex PCR; TCRdb's version includes in-frame clones alone and lacks a portion of them. The repertoire includes about 100,000 clones, 70% to 90% of them detected once, and 4.8% sits in the top ten. The material sequenced was peripheral blood, taken 28 days after the second AZD1222 dose. The receptors were gathered from an adult who received the AZD1222 COVID-19 vaccine.

The chain recombines TRBV6-5 with TRBJ1-6; D might be TRBD1 (6 bases). The V and J ends lost 8 bases and 10 bases respectively, with 12 bases between them. The germline CDR1 and CDR2 sequences are MNHEY and SVGAGI. The CDR3 contains 12 residues. The chain's CDR3 is CASQTGGSPLHF. The CDR3 DNA is TGTGCCAGCCAGACAGGAGGATCACCCCTCCACTTT.

This CDR3 is CASSLGGGFITDTQYF. The CDR3 DNA reads TGCGCCAGCAGCTTGGGAGGGGGGTTTATCACAGATACGCAGTATTTT. This chain uses TRBV5-1 with TRBJ2-3; tentatively, D is TRBD1 or TRBD2 (6 bases each). This CDR3 is 16 amino acids long. V was shortened by 0 bases and J by 2 bases, with 13 bases between the two germline ends. The germline V gene encodes CDR1 SGHRS and CDR2 YFSETQ.

This clone was detected only once. This rearrangement joins TRBV10-3 to TRBJ1-5; 9 positions agree with TRBD1. The J segment lost 7 bases and the V segment lost 4 bases, leaving 5 bases of the junction unmatched. This CDR3 is built from 14 residues. CDR1 and CDR2 (germline): ENHRY, SYGVKD. CDR3 nucleotide sequence: TGTGCCATCAGTGGGACAGGGGATAACCAGCCCCAGCATTTT. Amino acids: CAISGTGDNQPQHF.

The chain links TRBV18 to TRBJ1-3; 9 nucleotides line up with TRBD1. Germline CDR1 KGHSH, CDR2 LQKENI. The CDR3 has 16 amino acids. V trimming: 3 bases; J trimming: 4 bases; junction bases outside the gene matches: 7. The CDR3 loop is CASSPPGQGNGNTIYF. CDR3 DNA sequence: TGTGCCAGCTCACCTCCAGGACAGGGGAACGGAAACACCATATATTTT. The whole variable domain, remainder taken from reference TRBV18 and TRBJ1-3, is NAGVMQNPRHLVRRRGQEARLRCSPMKGHSHVYWYRQLPEEGLKFMVYLQKENIIDESGMPKERFSAEFPKEGPSILRIQQVVRGDSAAYFCASSPPGQGNGNTIYFGEGSWLTVV.

CDR3 sequence (DNA): TGTGCCACTTCACAGGGGTCGTCCACAGCTAACTATGGCTACACCTTC. Its translation: CATSQGSSTANYGYTF. The rearrangement uses TRBV24-1 and TRBJ1-2, with 7 bases matching TRBD1. The length of the CDR3 is 16 residues. With V trimmed by 10 bases and J by 0 bases, 13 bases remained unmatched. Looked up from germline, CDR1 is KGHDR and CDR2 is SFDVKD.

The genes are TRBV4-2 and TRBJ2-2; 9 nucleotides match TRBD1. The CDR3 extends over 18 amino acids. J lost 5 bases, V lost 0 bases, and 10 bases had no gene match. Looked up from germline, CDR1 is LGHNA and CDR2 is YNFKEQ. The CDR3 DNA sequence: TGTGCCAGCAGCCAAGATGGATTGGGGACAGGGCGAACCGGGGAGCTGTTTTTT. Protein sequence: CASSQDGLGTGRTGELFF.

This clone has more than one count but fewer than ten. The CDR3 region has the DNA TGTGCCTGGAGCGCAGGGGTGGGCTATGGCTACACCTTC. This gives the protein CAWSAGVGYGYTF. The V and J genes are TRBV30 and TRBJ1-2, with D possibly being TRBD1 (6 bases). Germline CDR1 is GTSNPN and CDR2 is SVGIG (reference sequence). CDR3 length: 13 residues. The V end was cut by 3 bases, the J end by 4 bases, with 12 bases between.

This clone was seen once. In DNA, the CDR3 is TGTGCCAGCAGTTACTCGGGCAGAGCTAACTATGGCTACACCTTC. Residues: CASSYSGRANYGYTF. The chain carries TRBV6-5 and TRBJ1-2, with no clear D. V was clipped by 0 bases and J by 0 bases, with 8 bases between them. CDR3 length equals 15 residues. Germline CDR1 and CDR2: MNHEY and SVGAGI.

The chain uses TRBV12-3 or TRBV12-4 and TRBJ1-2; D possibly corresponds to TRBD1 (6 bases). This CDR3 has 13 residues. V lost 4 bases and J 3 bases, leaving 9 bases between the germline ends. Here the CDR3 DNA reads TGTGCCAGCAGTTACGAGGGGGACTATGGCTACACCTTC. Protein sequence: CASSYEGDYGYTF.

The V and J genes are TRBV19 and TRBJ2-7; D is perhaps TRBD1 (5 bases). V lost 7 bases and J 9 bases, leaving 22 bases between the germline ends. Germline CDR1 reads LNHDA; CDR2 reads SQIVND (reference sequence). The CDR3 runs to 14 residues. CDR3 nucleotides: TGTGCCAGTAAAGGGGCTGGTGGCGGCCGCGGGCAGTACTTC. Amino acids: CASKGAGGGRGQYF. The full variable domain, completed using reference TRBV19 and TRBJ2-7, is DGGITQSPKYLFRKEGQNVTLSCEQNLNHDAMYWYRQDPGQGLRLIYYSQIVNDFQKGDIAEGYSVSREKKESFPLTVTSAQKNPTAFYLCASKGAGGGRGQYFGPGTRLTVT.

V usage is TRBV4-1 and J usage is TRBJ1-5; D is uncertain. The germline V and J ends were trimmed by 0 bases and 6 bases, with 6 bases remaining between them. This CDR3 region has 13 residues. In germline, CDR1 is MGHRA, CDR2 YSYEKL. The CDR3 here is CASSQDRGQPQHF. The CDR3 nucleotides are TGCGCCAGCAGCCAAGACCGGGGTCAGCCCCAGCATTTT.

The chain has TRBV5-8 and TRBJ1-5, with D maybe TRBD1 (6 bases). CDR1 and CDR2 from the germline V gene are SGHTS and YDEGEE. This CDR3 comprises 14 residues. The germline V and J ends were trimmed by 4 bases and 4 bases, with 12 bases remaining between them. This CDR3 reads CASSAGQLNQPQHF. CDR3 DNA: TGTGCCAGCAGCGCTGGACAGCTTAATCAGCCCCAGCATTTT.

This chain joins TRBV6-5 and TRBJ1-5; D not resolved. CDR3 length: 14 residues. CDR1 and CDR2 from the germline V gene are MNHEY and SVGAGI. V was cut by 0 bases and J by 0 bases, with 3 bases left in between. The CDR3 DNA reads TGTGCCAGCAGTTACTCTTTTAGCAATCAGCCCCAGCATTTT. Translation: CASSYSFSNQPQHF.

The chain combines TRBV6-5 with TRBJ1-2; 7 nucleotides align to TRBD1. V dropped 0 bases and J dropped 4; count of bases not matched to a gene: 8. Germline lookup yields CDR1 MNHEY and CDR2 SVGAGI. This CDR3 is built from 16 residues. CDR3 amino acids: CASSYSKARQGYGYTF. As DNA, the CDR3 is TGTGCCAGCAGTTACTCGAAAGCCAGACAGGGCTATGGCTACACCTTC.

This clone was counted once. The J gene is TRBJ1-4, the V gene TRBV28; TRBD1 might be the D (5 bases). Germline CDR1 MDHEN, CDR2 SYDVKM. This CDR3 has 16 amino acids. V dropped 5 bases and J dropped 4 bases, with 17 bases sitting between them. The CDR3 bases are TGTGCCAGCAGTGAACCCCGAGGGGAAGGTAATGAAAAACTGTTTTTT. Translating it yields CASSEPRGEGNEKLFF. Filled out from reference TRBV28 and TRBJ1-4, the complete variable domain reads DVKVTQSSRYLVKRTGEKVFLECVQDMDHENMFWYRQDPGLGLRLIYFSYDVKMKEKGDIPEGYSVSREKKERFSLILESASTNQTSMYLCASSEPRGEGNEKLFFGSGTQLSVL.

The rearrangement links TRBV6-4 to TRBJ2-7, with 7 nucleotides matching TRBD1. Germline V gene sequence: CDR1 MRHNA, CDR2 SNTAGT. The CDR3 contains 15 residues. V gave up 7 bases and J gave up 5 bases; unmatched junction bases: 14. The CDR3 nucleotides are TGTGCCAGCACCCCCCCGACAGGGCATGTCGACGAGCAGTACTTC. Amino acids: CASTPPTGHVDEQYF.

V usage is TRBV10-2 and J usage is TRBJ2-1; D is uncertain. The CDR3 extends over 13 amino acids. Trimming took 3 bases from V and 9 from J, leaving 12 bases between them. CDR1 is WSHSY and CDR2 is SAAADI in the germline V gene. The CDR3 DNA reads TGCGCCAGCAGTGAAGGCAATTCGGTTGAGCAGTTCTTC. It translates to CASSEGNSVEQFF.

The chain has TRBV4-3 and TRBJ2-5; a possible D gene is TRBD1 (5 bases). Deletions cut 4 bases from V and 1 base from J, with 13 bases between. This CDR3 spans 15 amino acids. The germline V gene encodes CDR1 LGHNA and CDR2 YSLEER. The CDR3, as DNA: TGCGCCAGCAGCCTGGGCAGGGCGACCCAAGAGACCCAGTACTTC. Its translation is CASSLGRATQETQYF.

The chain links TRBV25-1 to TRBJ1-1, with a possible D match to TRBD1 (5 bases). With 6 bases removed from V and 6 bases from J, the gap between germline ends came to 23 bases. This CDR3 is 16 amino acids long. Germline lookup yields CDR1 MGHDK and CDR2 SYGVNS. The CDR3: CASRLSGGGEGAEAFF. In DNA form, the CDR3 reads TGTGCCAGCAGGCTTTCCGGGGGAGGCGAAGGGGCTGAAGCTTTCTTT. The full variable domain, in which reference TRBV25-1 and TRBJ1-1 provide the parts outside the CDR3, is EADIYQTPRYLVIGTGKKITLECSQTMGHDKMYWYQQDPGMELHLIHYSYGVNSTEKGDLSSESTVSRIRTEHFPLTLESARPSHTSQYLCASRLSGGGEGAEAFFGQGTRLTVV.

This clone was counted a single time. DNA of the CDR3: TGCGCCAGCAGCTTCACGGGGGGACAGGGGGACAATGAGCAGTTCTTC. Translating gives CASSFTGGQGDNEQFF. This sequence joins TRBV5-1 and TRBJ2-1; TRBD1 matches at 11 bases. This CDR3 spans 16 amino acids. J gave up 5 bases and V 2 bases, and 6 bases lay outside the gene matches. Germline-derived CDR1 and CDR2 are SGHRS and YFSETQ.

The rearrangement uses TRBV28 and TRBJ1-6; no reliable D call. Germline V CDR1 and CDR2: MDHEN, SYDVKM. This CDR3 comprises 15 residues. The V and J ends lost 6 bases and 8 bases respectively, with 17 bases between them. This CDR3 reads CASRGWAGRDSPLHF. The CDR3 DNA reads TGTGCCAGCAGGGGTTGGGCGGGCCGAGATTCACCCCTCCACTTT.

The rearrangement links TRBV7-3 to TRBJ2-2; the D gene is possibly TRBD1 (5 bases). V gave up 4 bases and J gave up 0 bases, with 9 bases separating them. There are 15 residues in the CDR3. The V gene's germline CDR1 is SGHTA and CDR2 FQGTGA. CDR3 sequence reads: CASSYRNANTGELFF. CDR3 nucleotides: TGTGCCAGCAGCTACAGGAACGCGAACACCGGGGAGCTGTTTTTT. Complete variable domain (other parts from reference TRBV7-3 and TRBJ2-2): GAGVSQTPSNKVTEKGKYVELRCDPISGHTALYWYRQSLGQGPEFLIYFQGTGAADDSGLPNDRFFAVRPEGSVSTLKIQRTERGDSAVYLCASSYRNANTGELFFGEGSRLTVL.

The chain is built from TRBV6-5 and TRBJ2-7; D not resolved. CDR1 is MNHEY, CDR2 SVGAGI, per germline. Deletions cut 4 bases from V and 0 bases from J, with 7 bases between. This CDR3 comprises 13 residues. Here the CDR3 reads CASSSNTSYEQYF. In DNA, the CDR3 is TGTGCCAGCAGTTCTAACACCTCCTACGAGCAGTACTTC.

CDR3 sequence: CASSLPGQGGNYEQYF. The CDR3 nucleotides read TGTGCCAGCAGCTTGCCGGGACAGGGGGGAAACTACGAGCAGTACTTC. The chain is built from TRBV5-8 and TRBJ2-7, with 11 bases lining up with TRBD1. The CDR3 has 16 residues. The germline V gene has CDR1 SGHTS and CDR2 YDEGEE. The V segment lost 1 base and the J segment 3 bases; nucleotides outside the gene matches: 6.